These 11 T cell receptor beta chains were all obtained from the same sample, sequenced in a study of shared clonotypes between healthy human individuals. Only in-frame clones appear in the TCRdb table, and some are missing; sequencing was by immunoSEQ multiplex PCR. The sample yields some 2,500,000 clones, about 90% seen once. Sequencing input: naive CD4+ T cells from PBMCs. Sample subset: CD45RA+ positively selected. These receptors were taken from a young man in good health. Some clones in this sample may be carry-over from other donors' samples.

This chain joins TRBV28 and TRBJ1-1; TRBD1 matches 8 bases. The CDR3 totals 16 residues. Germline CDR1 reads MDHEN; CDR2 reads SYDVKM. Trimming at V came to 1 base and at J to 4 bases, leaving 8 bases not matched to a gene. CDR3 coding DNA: TGTGCCAGCAGTTTATTATTAAGCAGGGGGCCCACTGAAGCTTTCTTT. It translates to CASSLLLSRGPTEAFF.

CDR3 region: CASRVPTGGRETQYF. For the CDR3, the DNA is TGTGCCAGCAGAGTGCCTACAGGGGGCCGAGAGACCCAGTACTTC. This chain uses TRBV28 with TRBJ2-5; 9 nucleotides align to TRBD1. Trimming cost V 6 bases and J 4 bases; bases outside gene matches: 9. The CDR3 sequence is 15 residues long. CDR1 and CDR2 from the germline V gene are MDHEN and SYDVKM.

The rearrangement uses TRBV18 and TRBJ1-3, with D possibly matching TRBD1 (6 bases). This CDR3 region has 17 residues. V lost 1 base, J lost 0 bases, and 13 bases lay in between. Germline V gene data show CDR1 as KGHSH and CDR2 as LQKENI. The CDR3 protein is CASSPLFDRLSGNTIYF. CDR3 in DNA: TGTGCCAGCTCACCACTCTTCGACAGGCTCTCTGGAAACACCATATATTTT.

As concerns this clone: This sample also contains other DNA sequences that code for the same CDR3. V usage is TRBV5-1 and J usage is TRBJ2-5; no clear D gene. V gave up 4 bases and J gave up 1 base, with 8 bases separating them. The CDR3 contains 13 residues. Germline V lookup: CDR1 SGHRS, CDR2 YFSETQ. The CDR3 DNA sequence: TGCGCCAGCAGCCCCCTGTCCCAAGAGACCCAGTACTTC. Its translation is CASSPLSQETQYF.

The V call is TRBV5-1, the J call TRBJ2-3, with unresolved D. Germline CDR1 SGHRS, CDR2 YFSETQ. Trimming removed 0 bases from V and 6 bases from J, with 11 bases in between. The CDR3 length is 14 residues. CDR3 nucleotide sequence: TGCGCCAGCAGCTTGGTCTCCTCCGGGGATACGCAGTATTTT. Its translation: CASSLVSSGDTQYF.

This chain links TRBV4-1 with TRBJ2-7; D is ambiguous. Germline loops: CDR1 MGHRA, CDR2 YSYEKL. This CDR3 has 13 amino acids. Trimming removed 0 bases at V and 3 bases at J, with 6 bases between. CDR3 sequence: CASSQEYFYEQYF. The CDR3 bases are TGCGCCAGCAGCCAAGAATATTTCTACGAGCAGTACTTC.

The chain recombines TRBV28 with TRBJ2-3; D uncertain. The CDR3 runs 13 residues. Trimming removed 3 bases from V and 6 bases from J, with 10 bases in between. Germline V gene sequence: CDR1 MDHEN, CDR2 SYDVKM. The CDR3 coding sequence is TGTGCCAGCAGTTTTGGAGTAGGGGATACGCAGTATTTT. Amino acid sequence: CASSFGVGDTQYF.

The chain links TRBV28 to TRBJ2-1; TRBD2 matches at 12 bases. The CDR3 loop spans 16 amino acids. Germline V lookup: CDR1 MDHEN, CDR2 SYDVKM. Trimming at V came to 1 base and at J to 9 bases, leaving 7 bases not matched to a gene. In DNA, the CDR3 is TGTGCCAGCAGTTTATTCCTAGCGGGAGGGGTTAGTGAGCAGTTCTTC. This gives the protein CASSLFLAGGVSEQFF.

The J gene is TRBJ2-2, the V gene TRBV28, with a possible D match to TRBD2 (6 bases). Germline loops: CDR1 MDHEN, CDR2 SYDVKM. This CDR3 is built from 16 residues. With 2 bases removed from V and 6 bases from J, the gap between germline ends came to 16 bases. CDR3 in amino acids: CASSLLTGVAAGELFF. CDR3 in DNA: TGTGCCAGCAGTTTACTCACCGGGGTAGCGGCCGGGGAGCTGTTTTTT.

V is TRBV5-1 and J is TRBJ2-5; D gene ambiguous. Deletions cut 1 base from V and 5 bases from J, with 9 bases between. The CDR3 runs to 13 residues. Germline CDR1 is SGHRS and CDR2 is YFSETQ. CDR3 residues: CASSLMGSETQYF. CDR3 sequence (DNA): TGCGCCAGCAGCTTGATGGGTTCGGAGACCCAGTACTTC.

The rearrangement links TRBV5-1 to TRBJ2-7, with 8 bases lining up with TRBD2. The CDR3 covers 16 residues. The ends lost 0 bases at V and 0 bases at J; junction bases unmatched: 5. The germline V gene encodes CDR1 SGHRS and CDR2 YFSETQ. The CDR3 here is CASSLGLASYSYEQYF. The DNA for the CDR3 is TGCGCCAGCAGCTTGGGACTAGCGTCCTACTCCTACGAGCAGTACTTC.